This T cell receptor beta chain comes out of a study of T cell changes during pregnancy in multiple sclerosis. TCRdb keeps only in-frame clones here, not all; method: immunoSEQ multiplex PCR. The data contain under 70,000 clones, around 90% of them seen just once; the ten biggest clones take up 1% to 1.5%. This clone turned up a few times. This CDR3 has 14 amino acids. Looked up from germline, CDR1 is SNHLY and CDR2 is FYNNEI. Trimming took off 5 bases at V and 7 bases at J, with 12 bases between the two ends. The sequences come from peripheral blood, collected in the second trimester of pregnancy. V is TRBV2 and J is TRBJ1-6; weak D call: TRBD1 (6 bases). This TCR came from a female donor with multiple sclerosis, enrolled in a pregnancy study. This chain's CDR3 is CASSSQGGNSPLHF. CDR3 DNA sequence: TGTGCCAGCAGTTCACAGGGCGGAAATTCACCCCTCCACTTT.